This note documents a single T cell receptor beta chain sequence. Its antigen is undetermined. Germline assignment: CDR1 SQVTM and CDR2 ANQGSEA. This CDR3 spans 10 amino acids. V shed 7 bases, J shed 11 bases, and the junction held 5 bases outside the gene matches. This sample was included in a study of blood T cells in healthy people across ages. Study-wide findings and caveats: Per million T cells, TCR beta diversity dropped about linearly as age rose.

Peripheral blood from each donor was collected in a volume of 8 to 10 milliliters. The authors ran a second PCR of 7 to 11 cycles using a sample-barcoded 5' primer and a J-beta primer mix. Template switching added a 12-random-nucleotide identifier to every cDNA molecule. The study obtained at least 2.5 million CDR3-containing paired-end reads from every sample. From the 5' RACE reads, TCRdb called clonotypes with MiXCR, one entry per CDR3 protein. The sample yields under 800,000 distinct CDR3 sequences, about 42% seen once. The source material was blood. This sequence was found in a woman aged 60-75 years in good health. V is TRBV29-1 and J is TRBJ1-1; 9 bases align to TRBD1. CDR3 amino acids: CSAGDRVAFF. The CDR3 DNA follows: TGCAGCGCCGGGGACAGGGTCGCTTTCTTT.